Presented here are 20 T cell receptor beta chains from one specimen sequenced in a study of human T cells and chemical hapten exposure. TCRdb used MiXCR to reprocess the RACE reads, holding one entry per CDR3 protein. The profile covers 80,000 to 100,000 distinct CDR3 sequences, with about 9.3% appearing a single time and 2% to 2.5% taken by the ten largest. Time point specified: patch test 2, 6 weeks after DPC sensitization. The sample's treatment: therapeutic diphenylcyclopropenone sensitization with weekly scalp DPC. This specimen consisted of whole blood, obtained in connection with sensitization to the hapten diphenylcyclopropenone (DPC). Receptors were obtained from a woman aged 40 to 50 with alopecia areata. Some clones in this sample may be carry-over from other donors' samples.

V and J are TRBV5-5 and TRBJ2-2; 7 bases match TRBD1. Germline lookup yields CDR1 SGHKS and CDR2 YYEKEE (reference sequence). The CDR3 covers 15 residues. V gave up 6 bases and J gave up 4 bases; unmatched junction bases: 9. CDR3 amino acids: CASTLQGKATGELFF. The DNA of the CDR3 is TGTGCCAGCACCTTACAGGGGAAGGCCACCGGGGAGCTGTTTTTT.

The V gene is TRBV7-9, the J gene TRBJ1-4, with TRBD1 matching over 9 bases. J gave up 8 bases and V 0 bases, and 13 bases lay outside the gene matches. This CDR3 spans 18 amino acids. Germline V CDR1 and CDR2: SEHNR, FQNEAQ (reference sequence). Here the CDR3 DNA reads TGTGCCAGCAGCTTAGCGAACGAGCTACAGGGGGCAAGGGAAAAACTGTTTTTT. This gives the protein CASSLANELQGAREKLFF. The full variable domain, with the rest looked up from reference TRBV7-9 and TRBJ1-4, is DTGVSQNPRHKITKRGQNVTFRCDPISEHNRLYWYRQTLGQGPEFLTYFQNEAQLEKSRLLSDRFSAERPKGSFSTLEIQRTEQGDSAMYLCASSLANELQGAREKLFFGSGTQLSVL.

This clonotype was seen a handful of times. V usage is TRBV20-1 and J usage is TRBJ2-5; D unclear. The germline V and J ends were trimmed by 8 bases and 4 bases, with 8 bases remaining between them. The CDR3 is made up of 10 amino acids. CDR1 and CDR2 from the germline V gene are DFQATT and SNEGSKA (reference sequence). CDR3 coding DNA: TGCAGTCCAGGTCGAGAGACCCAGTACTTC. Residues: CSPGRETQYF.

There are a few counts of this clonotype. The V call is TRBV7-3, the J call TRBJ2-5, with TRBD1 matching over 8 bases. The CDR3 is 15 residues long. With 5 bases clipped from V and 4 bases from J, the junction kept 9 bases outside the gene matches. CDR1 is SGHTA and CDR2 is FQGTGA in the germline V gene. This CDR3 is CASSPTWTGRETQYF. The CDR3 DNA reads TGTGCCAGCAGCCCCACCTGGACAGGGCGAGAGACCCAGTACTTC.

This clonotype was found many times. V is TRBV6-2 or TRBV6-3 and J is TRBJ2-3, with D maybe TRBD2 (6 bases). The V gene's germline CDR1 is MNHEY and CDR2 SVGEGT. The CDR3 extends over 16 amino acids. V lost 4 bases and J lost 4, with 18 bases in between. In DNA, the CDR3 is TGTGCCAGCAGTTCCCCTTGGCGGGGAACGGCAGATACGCAGTATTTT. Its protein is CASSSPWRGTADTQYF.

This clonotype was seen at least ten times. The chain couples TRBV5-6 to TRBJ1-5; TRBD1 matches at 7 bases. With V trimmed by 4 bases and J by 1 base, 8 bases remained unmatched. The CDR3 is 16 amino acids. Germline V lookup: CDR1 SGHDT, CDR2 YYEEEE. The DNA for the CDR3 is TGTGCCAGCAGCACCGCCGGGACAGTAAGCAATCAGCCCCAGCATTTT. Residues: CASSTAGTVSNQPQHF.

The chain is built from TRBV5-6 and TRBJ2-2; a weak D match, TRBD1 (6 bases). Trimming stripped 2 bases from V and 5 bases from J, with 25 bases between. The CDR3 sequence is 19 residues long. CDR1 and CDR2 from the germline V gene are SGHDT and YYEEEE. CDR3 region: CASSFGFDRPESRTGELFF. CDR3 in DNA: TGTGCCAGCAGCTTTGGATTTGACAGGCCCGAATCGAGAACCGGGGAGCTGTTTTTT.

In this sample, this clonotype turned up many times. The chain is built from TRBV3-1 and TRBJ2-4; TRBD1 or TRBD2 may be the D gene (5 bases each). CDR1 and CDR2 from the germline V gene are LGHDT and YNNKEL (reference sequence). CDR3 length equals 14 residues. Trimming took off 2 bases at V and 4 bases at J, with 9 bases between the two ends. The CDR3 coding sequence is TGTGCCAGCAGCCAAAGGGACGTAAAAAACATTCAGTACTTC. This encodes CASSQRDVKNIQYF.

In its sample, this clonotype is medium-sized (0.01 to 0.1%). This chain joins TRBV7-9 and TRBJ1-2; D is uncertain. Germline V gene data show CDR1 as SEHNR and CDR2 as FQNEAQ (reference sequence). The CDR3 covers 14 residues. V was shortened by 1 base and J by 1 base, with 7 bases between the two germline ends. The CDR3 DNA is TGTGCCAGCAGCTTAGATCTGGATAACTATGGCTACACCTTC. It yields the protein CASSLDLDNYGYTF.

The gene calls are TRBV10-3 and TRBJ2-6, with D perhaps TRBD1 (6 bases). Trimming left V 3 bases short and J 2 bases short, with 17 bases between. The germline gives CDR1 ENHRY, CDR2 SYGVKD. The CDR3 loop spans 18 amino acids. The CDR3 nucleotides are TGTGCCATCAGTGACCCTGCAGGGGCACGGACTGGGGCCAACGTCCTGACTTTC. Encoded protein: CAISDPAGARTGANVLTF.

There are many counts of this clonotype. The chain employs TRBV20-1 and TRBJ1-1; D might be TRBD1 (5 bases). Per the germline V gene, CDR1 is DFQATT and CDR2 is SNEGSKA (reference sequence). The CDR3 is made up of 14 amino acids. V was trimmed by 0 bases and J by 5 bases, leaving 13 bases between them. The CDR3 sequence: CSARDPGRGTEAFF. Written as DNA, the CDR3 is TGCAGTGCTAGAGACCCCGGTAGGGGTACTGAAGCTTTCTTT.

The chain employs TRBV6-5 and TRBJ1-6; D gene unclear. CDR1 is MNHEY, CDR2 SVGAGI, per germline. The CDR3 extends over 16 amino acids. V shed 0 bases and J shed 5 bases, with 11 bases lying between them. The CDR3: CASSYSGYVDNSPLHF. The CDR3 DNA reads as TGTGCCAGCAGTTACTCGGGATACGTAGATAATTCACCCCTCCACTTT.

This clonotype has ten or more counts. V and J are TRBV20-1 and TRBJ2-7, with 7 bases identical to TRBD2. After removal of 7 bases from V and 1 base from J, the junction contained 7 bases not matched to a gene. Looked up from germline, CDR1 is DFQATT and CDR2 is SNEGSKA (reference sequence). The CDR3 contains 13 residues. CDR3 nucleotide sequence: TGCAGTGTTGCTAGCGGTGATTCCTACGAGCAGTACTTC. It encodes CSVASGDSYEQYF.

In its sample, this clonotype was seen a few times. The rearrangement uses TRBV7-2 and TRBJ2-3; no definite D call. CDR3 size: 14 residues. V lost 5 bases and J lost 4, with 13 bases in between. CDR1 and CDR2 from the germline V gene are SGHTA and FQGNSA. The CDR3 DNA sequence: TGTGCCAGCAGCCCCGCGCGTCCCCCAGATACGCAGTATTTT. Amino acids: CASSPARPPDTQYF.

This clonotype has just a few counts. This chain uses TRBV5-6 with TRBJ1-5; D is unresolved. Germline CDR1 SGHDT, CDR2 YYEEEE. CDR3 size: 13 residues. The V end was cut by 0 bases, the J end by 6 bases, with 7 bases between. The CDR3 nucleotides read TGTGCCAGCAGCTTGGCGGTGGGTCAGCCCCAGCATTTT. This sequence encodes CASSLAVGQPQHF.

This clonotype turned up a few times. The rearrangement uses TRBV7-8 and TRBJ2-2; 10 nucleotides align to TRBD1. With 3 bases clipped from V and 4 bases from J, the junction kept 8 bases outside the gene matches. Germline V gene lookup returns CDR1 SGHVS and CDR2 FQNEAQ. The CDR3 sequence is 17 residues long. CDR3 protein: CASSFKGQGTGTGELFF. The CDR3 DNA sequence: TGTGCCAGCAGCTTCAAGGGACAGGGGACTGGCACCGGGGAGCTGTTTTTT. Filled out from reference TRBV7-8 and TRBJ2-2, the complete variable domain reads GAGVSQSPRYKVAKRGQDVALRCDPISGHVSLFWYQQALGQGPEFLTYFQNEAQLDKSGLPSDRFFAERPEGSVSTLKIQRTQQEDSAVYLCASSFKGQGTGTGELFFGEGSRLTVL.

This clonotype was recorded many times. This chain joins TRBV28 and TRBJ1-1; 10 bases align to TRBD1. From germline, CDR1 is MDHEN and CDR2 SYDVKM. The CDR3 extends over 12 amino acids. V shed 5 bases and J 7 bases; nucleotides not matched to a gene: 1. The CDR3 protein is CASSRDRGEAFF. The CDR3 DNA reads as TGTGCCAGCAGTCGGGACAGGGGTGAAGCTTTCTTT. Variable domain in full (rest from reference TRBV28 and TRBJ1-1): DVKVTQSSRYLVKRTGEKVFLECVQDMDHENMFWYRQDPGLGLRLIYFSYDVKMKEKGDIPEGYSVSREKKERFSLILESASTNQTSMYLCASSRDRGEAFFGQGTRLTVV.

The table lists this clonotype with many counts. Relative to the germline gene, one junction end is altered; a read error may explain this. The chain couples TRBV5-4 to TRBJ2-1; D call uncertain. The CDR3 covers 17 residues. The germline V gene encodes CDR1 SGHNT and CDR2 YYREEE (reference sequence). The CDR3 spells CASSLEPGLDRLNGQFF. For the CDR3, the DNA is TGTGCCAGCAGCTTGGAGCCGGGCCTCGATCGGTTGAATGGGCAGTTCTTC.

This clonotype is judged medium-sized. In DNA form, the CDR3 reads TGTGCCAGCAGCCAAGTCCCCGGAGAAGGGAACATTCAGTACTTC. Its translation: CASSQVPGEGNIQYF. This sequence joins TRBV4-2 and TRBJ2-4; D remains unclear. Deletions cut 1 base from V and 7 bases from J, with 14 bases between. Germline lookup yields CDR1 LGHNA and CDR2 YNFKEQ. The CDR3 loop spans 15 amino acids.

This clonotype was detected only a few times. The genes are TRBV6-5 and TRBJ1-1; no clear D gene. The CDR3 runs 14 residues. Trimming took off 5 bases at V and 0 bases at J, with 10 bases between the two ends. Germline V gives CDR1 MNHEY, CDR2 SVGAGI. The CDR3 region has the DNA TGTGCCAGCAGTAAGGCCCCGGTGAACACTGAAGCTTTCTTT. It yields the protein CASSKAPVNTEAFF.